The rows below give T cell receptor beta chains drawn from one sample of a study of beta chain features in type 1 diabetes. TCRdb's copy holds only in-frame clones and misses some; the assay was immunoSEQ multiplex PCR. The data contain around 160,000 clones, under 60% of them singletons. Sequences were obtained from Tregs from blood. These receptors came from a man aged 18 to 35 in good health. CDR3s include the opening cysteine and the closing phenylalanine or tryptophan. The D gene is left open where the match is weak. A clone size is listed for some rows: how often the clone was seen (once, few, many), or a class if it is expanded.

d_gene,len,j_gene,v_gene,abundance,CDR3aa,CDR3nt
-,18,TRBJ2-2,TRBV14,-,CASSQLARDILATGELFF,TGTGCCAGCAGCCAATTGGCCCGGGACATTTTGGCCACCGGGGAGCTGTTTTTT
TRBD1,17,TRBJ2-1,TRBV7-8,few,CASSSLRTRDRYNEQFF,TGTGCCAGCAGCTCTCTACGGACCCGGGACAGGTACAATGAGCAGTTCTTC
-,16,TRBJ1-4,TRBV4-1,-,CASSQGNHRVNEKLFF,TGCGCCAGCAGCCAAGGAAACCATCGAGTTAATGAAAAACTGTTTTTT
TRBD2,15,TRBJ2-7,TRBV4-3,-,CASSQSPGRSYEQYF,TGCGCCAGCAGCCAATCACCCGGGAGGTCCTACGAGCAGTACTTC
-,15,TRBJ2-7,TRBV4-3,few,CASSQGAGGGYEQYF,TGCGCCAGCAGCCAAGGGGCAGGGGGAGGTTACGAGCAGTACTTC
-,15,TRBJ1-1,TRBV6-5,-,CASSYSTTGNTEAFF,TGTGCCAGCAGTTACTCGACGACAGGGAACACTGAAGCTTTCTTT
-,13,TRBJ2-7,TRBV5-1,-,CASSLGQGGEQYF,TGCGCCAGCAGCTTGGGACAGGGAGGCGAGCAGTACTTC
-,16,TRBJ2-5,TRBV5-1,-,CASSLSGRGSGETQYF,TGCGCCAGCAGCTTGTCTGGCCGGGGAAGCGGGGAGACCCAGTACTTC
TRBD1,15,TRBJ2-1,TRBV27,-,CASKFDRAPYNEQFF,TGTGCCAGCAAATTTGACAGGGCCCCCTACAATGAGCAGTTCTTC
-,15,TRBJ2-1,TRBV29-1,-,CSVEDLKGHYNEQFF,TGCAGCGTTGAAGATCTGAAGGGGCACTACAATGAGCAGTTCTTC
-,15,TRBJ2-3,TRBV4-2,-,CASSREQGLGDTQYF,TGTGCCAGCAGCCGAGAACAGGGTTTAGGAGATACGCAGTATTTT
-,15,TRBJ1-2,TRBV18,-,CASSPPMVLPYGYTF,TGTGCCAGCTCACCACCGATGGTCCTACCCTATGGCTACACCTTC
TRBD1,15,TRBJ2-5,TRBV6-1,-,CASSEAGTDQETQYF,TGTGCCAGCAGTGAAGCCGGGACAGACCAAGAGACCCAGTACTTC
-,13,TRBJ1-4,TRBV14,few,CASSQELGEKLFF,TGTGCCAGCAGCCAAGAATTGGGAGAGAAACTGTTTTTT
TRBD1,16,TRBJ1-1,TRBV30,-,CAWSRGNRGLRAEAFF,TGTGCCTGGAGTCGAGGAAACAGGGGGCTGAGGGCTGAAGCTTTCTTT
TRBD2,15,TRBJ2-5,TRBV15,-,CATSRDLSGKETQYF,TGTGCCACCAGCAGAGATCTGAGCGGGAAAGAGACCCAGTACTTC
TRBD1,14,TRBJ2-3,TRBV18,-,CASSPTGPTDTQYF,TGTGCCAGCTCACCGACAGGGCCCACAGATACGCAGTATTTT
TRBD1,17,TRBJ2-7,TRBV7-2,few,CASSLAKWTGDAYEQYF,TGTGCCAGCAGCTTAGCGAAATGGACAGGCGATGCCTACGAGCAGTACTTC
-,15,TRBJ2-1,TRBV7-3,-,CASSPRVRSYNEQFF,TGTGCCAGCAGCCCCAGGGTTCGCTCCTACAATGAGCAGTTCTTC
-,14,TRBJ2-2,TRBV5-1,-,CASSGQTNTGELFF,TGCGCCAGCAGCGGACAGACGAACACCGGGGAGCTGTTTTTT
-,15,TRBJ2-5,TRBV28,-,CASRNFDGGKETQYF,TGTGCCAGCCGTAACTTTGACGGAGGAAAAGAGACCCAGTACTTC
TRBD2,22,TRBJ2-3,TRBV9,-,CASSVAEKVEWTRGRGTDTQYF,TGTGCCAGCAGCGTAGCAGAAAAGGTGGAGTGGACTAGGGGCCGGGGGACAGATACGCAGTATTTT
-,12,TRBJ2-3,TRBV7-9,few,CASSLDGYTQYF,TGTGCCAGCAGCTTAGACGGTTATACGCAGTATTTT
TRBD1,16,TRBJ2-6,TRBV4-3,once,CASSQGTGFGANVLTF,TGCGCCAGCAGCCAAGGGACAGGGTTTGGGGCCAACGTCCTGACTTTC
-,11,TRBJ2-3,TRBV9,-,CASSFGDTQYF,TGTGCCAGCAGCTTCGGAGATACGCAGTATTTT
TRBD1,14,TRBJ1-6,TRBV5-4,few,CASSYRDRGIPLHF,TGTGCCAGCAGCTACCGGGACAGGGGAATACCCCTCCACTTT
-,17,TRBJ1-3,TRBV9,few,CASSVDLRGGSGNTIYF,TGTGCCAGCAGCGTAGACCTAAGGGGGGGCTCTGGAAACACCATATATTTT
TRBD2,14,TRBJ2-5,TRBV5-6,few,CASGVSGGPWAQYF,TGTGCCAGCGGAGTGAGCGGGGGCCCGTGGGCCCAGTACTTC
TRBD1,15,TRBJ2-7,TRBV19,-,CASSMNRGTSYEQYF,TGTGCCAGTAGTATGAACAGGGGGACCTCCTACGAGCAGTACTTC
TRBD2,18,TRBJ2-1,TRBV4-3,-,CASSQDLAGELTYNEQFF,TGCGCCAGCAGCCAAGATCTAGCGGGAGAGCTCACCTACAATGAGCAGTTCTTC
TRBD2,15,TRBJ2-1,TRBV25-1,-,CASSDPGLAGGEQFF,TGTGCCAGCAGTGACCCGGGACTAGCGGGGGGTGAGCAGTTCTTC
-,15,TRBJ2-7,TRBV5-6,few,CASSLAGGSSYEQYF,TGTGCCAGCAGCTTGGCTGGCGGTTCCTCCTACGAGCAGTACTTC
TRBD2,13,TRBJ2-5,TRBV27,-,CASNQAGAKTQYF,TGTGCCAGCAATCAGGCGGGAGCTAAGACCCAGTACTTC
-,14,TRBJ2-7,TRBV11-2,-,CASLWLGGAREQYF,TGTGCCAGCCTCTGGTTGGGGGGGGCGAGAGAGCAGTACTTC
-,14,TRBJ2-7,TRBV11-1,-,CASSLGRGVYEQYF,TGTGCCAGCAGCTTAGGCAGGGGGGTCTACGAGCAGTACTTC
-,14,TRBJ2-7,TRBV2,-,CASSPDGWTYEQYF,TGTGCCAGCAGCCCCGACGGGTGGACTTACGAGCAGTACTTC
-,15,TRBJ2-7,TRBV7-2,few,CASSLAGMRWDEQYF,TGTGCCAGCAGCTTAGCCGGGATGAGATGGGACGAGCAGTACTTC
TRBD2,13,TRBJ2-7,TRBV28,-,CASSFGSGSEQYF,TGTGCCAGCAGTTTTGGTAGCGGGAGCGAGCAGTACTTC
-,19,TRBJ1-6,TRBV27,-,CASSLRSWTDRPRGSPLHF,TGTGCCAGCAGTTTAAGGTCCTGGACAGACCGCCCTCGGGGTTCACCCCTCCACTTT
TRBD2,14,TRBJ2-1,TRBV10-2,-,CASRSSGRHNEQFF,TGCGCCAGCAGGTCTAGCGGGAGGCACAATGAGCAGTTCTTC